The 30 T cell receptor beta chains presented below share a single source sample, sequenced in a study of blood T cell repertoires in COVID-19. Sequenced by immunoSEQ multiplex PCR; TCRdb stores in-frame clones only, minus some. Counted here are 55,000 to 80,000 clones, 89% occurring once; the ten biggest clones make up approximately 7.4%. The sequencing sample was made of peripheral blood. The receptors originated from a man between 50 and 59 years old with active COVID-19.

J is TRBJ2-1 and V is TRBV29-1; 8 bases agree with TRBD2. This CDR3 contains 15 residues. Germline CDR1 SQVTM, CDR2 ANQGSEA. Losses at the gene ends were 3 bases for V and 8 bases for J; bases not matched to a gene: 12. As DNA, the CDR3 is TGCAGCGTTGACCAAGCGGGGGCCCGAAGCGATGAGCAGTTCTTC. It yields the protein CSVDQAGARSDEQFF.

This rearrangement joins TRBV14 to TRBJ2-7; unclear D gene. Deletions cut 4 bases from V and 1 base from J, with 8 bases between. Looked up from germline, CDR1 is SGHDN and CDR2 is FVKESK. The CDR3 runs to 13 residues. The CDR3 is CASSPQISYEQYF. The CDR3 region has the DNA TGTGCCAGCAGCCCACAGATTTCCTACGAGCAGTACTTC.

The chain's CDR3 is CASSPPSSREAGNTIYF. The CDR3, as DNA: TGTGCCAGCTCACCACCGAGTTCCAGGGAAGCTGGAAACACCATATATTTT. The chain employs TRBV18 and TRBJ1-3, with D maybe TRBD1 (5 bases). Germline V lookup: CDR1 KGHSH, CDR2 LQKENI. V was pared by 0 bases and J by 2 bases, with 14 bases between. The CDR3 sequence is 17 residues long.

The CDR3 coding sequence is TGTGCCAGCAGTGAGAGGGGACAGGGGGTGGGAGAGACCCAGTACTTC. It specifies CASSERGQGVGETQYF. The V gene is TRBV2, the J gene TRBJ2-5; 11 bases match TRBD1. CDR3 length: 16 residues. In germline, CDR1 is SNHLY, CDR2 FYNNEI. V lost 3 bases, J lost 4 bases, and 7 bases stayed unmatched.

The chain couples TRBV3-1 (or the pseudogene TRBV3-2) to TRBJ2-7, with 15 bases fitting TRBD2. V lost 3 bases, J lost 6 bases, and 6 bases stayed unmatched. The CDR3 has 16 residues. The germline CDR1 and CDR2 sequences are LGHDT and YNNKEL (reference sequence). The CDR3 reads CASSQPRTSGGVEQYF. The CDR3 nucleotides read TGTGCCAGCAGCCAGCCCAGGACTAGCGGGGGGGTCGAGCAGTACTTC.

The rearrangement uses TRBV6-5 and TRBJ1-2; possibly TRBD1 for D (6 bases). CDR1 and CDR2 (germline): MNHEY, SVGAGI. The CDR3 is 15 amino acids. The germline V and J ends were trimmed by 7 bases and 1 base, with 16 bases remaining between them. CDR3 protein: CASIGRDTGNYGYTF. The CDR3 DNA is TGTGCCAGCATAGGCCGGGACACCGGTAACTATGGCTACACCTTC.

This clone was detected only once. The genes are TRBV2 and TRBJ2-7, with 9 bases lining up with TRBD1. Germline V gene data show CDR1 as SNHLY and CDR2 as FYNNEI. The CDR3 totals 14 residues. V was clipped by 5 bases and J by 3 bases; unmatched bases: 5. The CDR3 coding sequence is TGTGCCAGCAGTCAACAGGGGGCGGTCTACGAGCAGTACTTC. It yields the protein CASSQQGAVYEQYF.

The J gene is TRBJ2-7, the V gene TRBV19, with a weak D call TRBD2 (5 bases). Looked up from germline, CDR1 is LNHDA and CDR2 is SQIVND (reference sequence). The CDR3 has 12 residues. V shed 4 bases and J shed 1 base, with 5 bases lying between them. CDR3 nucleotides: TGTGCCAGTAGTAGAGGGTCCTACGAGCAGTACTTC. Protein product: CASSRGSYEQYF.

The V and J genes are TRBV5-1 and TRBJ1-2; 7 positions match TRBD1. This CDR3 contains 14 residues. V was pared by 0 bases and J by 7 bases, with 6 bases of the junction left unmatched. The germline V gene encodes CDR1 SGHRS and CDR2 YFSETQ. The CDR3 protein is CASSLVTGKGGYTF. The CDR3 DNA sequence: TGCGCCAGCAGCTTGGTGACAGGGAAGGGTGGCTACACCTTC.

The rearrangement links TRBV27 to TRBJ2-1; D perhaps matches TRBD1 (6 bases). The CDR3 contains 15 residues. Looked up from germline, CDR1 is MNHEY and CDR2 is SMNVEV (reference sequence). Deletions cut 5 bases from V and 6 bases from J, with 17 bases between. CDR3 protein: CASSLVETGSNEQFF. CDR3 coding DNA: TGTGCCAGCAGTCTGGTGGAAACAGGGAGCAATGAGCAGTTCTTC.

This chain joins TRBV30 and TRBJ2-3; TRBD2 might be the D (6 bases). Trimming left V 0 bases short and J 4 bases short, with 11 bases between. The CDR3 is 14 amino acids. The V gene's germline CDR1 is GTSNPN and CDR2 SVGIG (reference sequence). CDR3 sequence: CAWSVGGEADTQYF. The CDR3 coding sequence is TGTGCCTGGAGTGTAGGCGGGGAAGCAGATACGCAGTATTTT.

The rearrangement links TRBV7-9 to TRBJ2-7; a weak D match, TRBD2 (7 bases). The CDR3 consists of 15 residues. Germline loops: CDR1 SEHNR, CDR2 FQNEAQ (reference sequence). Trimming left V 2 bases short and J 4 bases short, with 15 bases between. DNA for the CDR3: TGTGCCAGCAGCTTAAAAGGGGGGGGCTGGTACGAGCAGTACTTC. As protein: CASSLKGGGWYEQYF.

The chain joins TRBV4-2 to TRBJ1-2, with unresolved D. Germline CDR1 LGHNA, CDR2 YNFKEQ. V was pared by 0 bases and J by 10 bases, with 18 bases between. The CDR3 consists of 15 residues. The CDR3 loop reads CASSQDLATPRDYTF. CDR3 in DNA: TGTGCCAGCAGCCAAGATCTGGCGACCCCGAGGGACTACACCTTC.

The genes are TRBV29-1 and TRBJ2-7; D gene uncertain. Germline V lookup: CDR1 SQVTM, CDR2 ANQGSEA. Between the trimmed V and J ends, which lost 7 bases and 3 bases, there was a span of 10 bases. This CDR3 spans 11 amino acids. The CDR3 region is CSAILLYEQYF. The DNA of the CDR3 is TGCAGCGCCATCTTACTCTACGAGCAGTACTTC.

This chain links TRBV6-2 or TRBV6-3 with TRBJ1-2, with 9 bases identical to TRBD1. Germline V lookup: CDR1 MNHEY, CDR2 SVGEGT. This CDR3 comprises 13 residues. After removal of 5 bases from V and 5 bases from J, the junction contained 3 bases not matched to a gene. CDR3 amino acids: CASSTGQGYGYTF. CDR3 nucleotides: TGTGCCAGCAGTACGGGACAGGGTTATGGCTACACCTTC.

The chain joins TRBV15 to TRBJ2-3, with 11 bases matching TRBD2. This CDR3 is 20 amino acids long. Per germline, CDR1 LNHNV and CDR2 YYDKDF (reference sequence). The ends lost 3 bases at V and 2 bases at J; junction bases unmatched: 16. Written as DNA, the CDR3 is TGTGCCACCAGCAGGGGTTATTTAGCGGGGGGGCCTCTGTTCACAGATACGCAGTATTTT. This sequence encodes CATSRGYLAGGPLFTDTQYF.

This sequence joins TRBV9 and TRBJ2-1; 15 bases align to TRBD2. There are 17 residues in the CDR3. V was pared by 4 bases and J by 4 bases, with 6 bases of the junction left unmatched. Germline-derived CDR1 and CDR2 are SGDLS and YYNGEE. The CDR3 here is CASSIRTSGGVYNEQFF. CDR3 nucleotides: TGTGCCAGCAGCATTCGGACTAGCGGGGGGGTATACAATGAGCAGTTCTTC.

This chain links TRBV11-2 with TRBJ1-1; TRBD1 aligns across 7 bases. Germline CDR1 reads SGHAT; CDR2 reads FQNNGV. This CDR3 contains 17 residues. V was pared by 4 bases and J by 1 base, with 12 bases of the junction left unmatched. For the CDR3, the DNA is TGTGCCAGCAGCTCTAATGGACAGGCGGATGGGAACACTGAAGCTTTCTTT. Amino acids: CASSSNGQADGNTEAFF.

CDR3 DNA: TGTGCCAGCAGTTCCGGGACTAGCGCCTACAATGAGCAGTTCTTC. Its protein is CASSSGTSAYNEQFF. The chain joins TRBV27 to TRBJ2-1, with 10 bases aligning to TRBD2. After removal of 4 bases from V and 2 bases from J, the junction contained 2 bases not matched to a gene. The V gene's germline CDR1 is MNHEY and CDR2 SMNVEV (reference sequence). This CDR3 contains 15 residues.

The gene calls are TRBV10-3 and TRBJ2-1; no definite D call. The CDR3 covers 12 residues. Trimming took 2 bases from V and 4 from J, leaving 3 bases between them. The germline CDR1 and CDR2 sequences are ENHRY and SYGVKD. The chain's CDR3 is CAISELYNEQFF. Written as DNA, the CDR3 is TGTGCCATCAGTGAGCTTTACAATGAGCAGTTCTTC.

The rearrangement links TRBV5-1 to TRBJ2-3, with TRBD2 matching over 11 bases. There are 14 residues in the CDR3. Germline V gene sequence: CDR1 SGHRS, CDR2 YFSETQ. The V segment lost 4 bases and the J segment 4 bases; nucleotides outside the gene matches: 2. Here the CDR3 reads CASSTSGGSDTQYF. CDR3 DNA sequence: TGCGCCAGCAGCACTAGCGGGGGCTCAGATACGCAGTATTTT.

V usage is TRBV2 and J usage is TRBJ1-2; D is perhaps TRBD1 (5 bases). This CDR3 has 13 amino acids. V shed 2 bases and J shed 4 bases, with 8 bases lying between them. Germline V gene sequence: CDR1 SNHLY, CDR2 FYNNEI. The CDR3 nucleotides read TGTGCCAGCAGTGAAAACAGGCGCTATGGCTACACCTTC. Translating gives CASSENRRYGYTF.

V is TRBV5-6 and J is TRBJ2-7, with 8 nucleotides matching TRBD1. Germline loops: CDR1 SGHDT, CDR2 YYEEEE. J lost 6 bases, V lost 4 bases, and 6 bases had no gene match. CDR3 size: 13 residues. This CDR3 is CASSADRESEQYF. The CDR3 DNA is TGTGCCAGCAGCGCGGACAGGGAGTCCGAGCAGTACTTC.

This chain connects TRBV6-2 or TRBV6-3 to TRBJ2-7; D not resolved. CDR1 MNHEY and CDR2 SVGEGT come from the germline V gene. This CDR3 region has 14 residues. Trimming cost V 0 bases and J 0 bases, with 6 bases left between them. The DNA of the CDR3 is TGTGCCAGCAGTTACTCGCCGGTCTCCTACGAGCAGTACTTC. Translation: CASSYSPVSYEQYF.

The CDR3 is CASSGTSSDTGELFF. The CDR3 nucleotides read TGCGCCAGCAGCGGGACTAGCTCGGACACCGGGGAGCTGTTTTTT. This chain joins TRBV5-1 and TRBJ2-2, with 9 positions matching TRBD2. CDR1 SGHRS and CDR2 YFSETQ come from the germline V gene. The CDR3 is 15 residues long. With 4 bases clipped from V and 3 bases from J, the junction kept 4 bases outside the gene matches. Full variable domain (remainder filled in from reference TRBV5-1 and TRBJ2-2): KAGVTQTPRYLIKTRGQQVTLSCSPISGHRSVSWYQQTPGQGLQFLFEYFSETQRNKGNFPGRFSGRQFSNSRSEMNVSTLELGDSALYLCASSGTSSDTGELFFGEGSRLTVL.

The rearrangement joins TRBV7-3 to TRBJ2-3, with a tentative D call TRBD1 (6 bases). The germline V and J ends were trimmed by 2 bases and 3 bases, with 9 bases remaining between them. This CDR3 has 14 residues. Germline values: CDR1 SGHTA, CDR2 FQGTGA. The CDR3 protein is CASSLHRATDTQYF. The CDR3 DNA reads as TGTGCCAGCAGCTTACACAGGGCAACAGATACGCAGTATTTT.

As DNA, the CDR3 is TGTGCCAGCAGCTTAGGAGTAGGGGTCAGCACAGATACGCAGTATTTT. Translated: CASSLGVGVSTDTQYF. The rearrangement uses TRBV7-7 and TRBJ2-3, with D perhaps TRBD1 (5 bases). This CDR3 has 16 amino acids. Trimming took off 1 base at V and 0 bases at J, with 11 bases between the two ends. Germline-derived CDR1 and CDR2 are SSHAT and FNYEAQ (reference sequence). The variable domain in full, completed from reference TRBV7-7 and TRBJ2-3, reads GAGVSQSPRYKVTKRGQDVTLRCDPISSHATLYWYQQALGQGPEFLTYFNYEAQPDKSGLPSDRFSAERPEGSISTLTIQRTEQRDSAMYRCASSLGVGVSTDTQYFGPGTRLTVL.

On this clone: Other DNA sequences in this specimen translate into the identical CDR3. The chain carries TRBV5-1 and TRBJ1-1, with 7 bases lining up with TRBD1. Per the germline V gene, CDR1 is SGHRS and CDR2 is YFSETQ. The CDR3 sequence is 14 residues long. V shed 1 base and J 4 bases; nucleotides not matched to a gene: 4. The CDR3 DNA sequence: TGCGCCAGCAGCTTGAGACAGGGAGGCACTGAAGCTTTCTTT. Translation gives CASSLRQGGTEAFF.

This clone was seen a single time. Here the CDR3 reads CASSRAMTANYGYTF. In DNA form, the CDR3 reads TGCGCCAGCAGCAGAGCTATGACAGCTAACTATGGCTACACCTTC. The chain uses TRBV5-1 and TRBJ1-2, with a tentative D call TRBD1 (5 bases). The germline V and J ends were trimmed by 4 bases and 0 bases, with 13 bases remaining between them. This CDR3 is built from 15 residues. Germline loops: CDR1 SGHRS, CDR2 YFSETQ. Complete variable domain (other parts from reference TRBV5-1 and TRBJ1-2): KAGVTQTPRYLIKTRGQQVTLSCSPISGHRSVSWYQQTPGQGLQFLFEYFSETQRNKGNFPGRFSGRQFSNSRSEMNVSTLELGDSALYLCASSRAMTANYGYTFGSGTRLTVV.

The chain is built from TRBV2 and TRBJ2-3; the match to TRBD2 covers 9 bases. The CDR3 runs to 14 residues. CDR1 is SNHLY and CDR2 is FYNNEI in the germline V gene. V trimming: 6 bases; J trimming: 0 bases; junction bases outside the gene matches: 1. As DNA, the CDR3 is TGTGCCAGCAGACTAGCGGGTAGCACAGATACGCAGTATTTT. This sequence encodes CASRLAGSTDTQYF. The full variable domain, rest sourced from reference TRBV2 and TRBJ2-3, is EPEVTQTPSHQVTQMGQEVILRCVPISNHLYFYWYRQILGQKVEFLVSFYNNEISEKSEIFDDQFSVERPDGSNFTLKIRSTKLEDSAMYFCASRLAGSTDTQYFGPGTRLTVL.